The 31 T cell receptor beta chains below all came from one sample that was sequenced in a study of monozygotic twins with cystic fibrosis. Assay: immunoSEQ multiplex PCR; the TCRdb copy retains only in-frame clones and omits some. The sample has under 25,000 clones, around 97% seen once; the top ten hold 1.9%. Sample: blood. All receptors derive from a young woman with cystic fibrosis.

CDR3 region: CASSRQQNTEAFF. The DNA of the CDR3 is TGTGCCAGCTCACGGCAGCAGAACACTGAAGCTTTCTTT. V is TRBV27 and J is TRBJ1-1, with D hard to call. Trimming shortened V by 8 bases and J by 1 base, and 11 bases separated the two germline ends. Looked up from germline, CDR1 is MNHEY and CDR2 is SMNVEV (reference sequence). The length of the CDR3 is 13 residues.

J is TRBJ1-1 and V is TRBV28; D is unclear. The CDR3 covers 13 residues. Between the trimmed V and J ends, which lost 9 bases and 0 bases, there was a span of 11 bases. The germline V gene has CDR1 MDHEN and CDR2 SYDVKM. CDR3 DNA sequence: TGTGCCAGTGGTGGAGGGCTGAACACTGAAGCTTTCTTT. It specifies CASGGGLNTEAFF.

This chain uses TRBV4-2 with TRBJ2-7; tentative D call: TRBD1 (5 bases). The length of the CDR3 is 13 residues. Trimming cost V 5 bases and J 1 base, with 9 bases left between them. Germline V gene lookup returns CDR1 LGHNA and CDR2 YNFKEQ. The CDR3 DNA is TGTGCCAGCAGCGACCGACAGTCCTACGAGCAGTACTTC. This gives the protein CASSDRQSYEQYF.

The rearrangement links TRBV7-2 to TRBJ1-4; TRBD1 might be the D (6 bases). Germline assignment: CDR1 SGHTA and CDR2 FQGNSA. The CDR3 is 12 residues long. Trimming took off 2 bases at V and 14 bases at J, with 12 bases between the two ends. In DNA form, the CDR3 reads TGTGCCAGCAGCTTAAGCATGGGACACCTGTTTTTT. This codes for CASSLSMGHLFF. The full variable domain, its missing parts supplied by reference TRBV7-2 and TRBJ1-4, is GAGVSQSPSNKVTEKGKDVELRCDPISGHTALYWYRQSLGQGLEFLIYFQGNSAPDKSGLPSDRFSAERTGGSVSTLTIQRTQQEDSAVYLCASSLSMGHLFFGSGTQLSVL.

The rearrangement uses TRBV14 and TRBJ2-6; D is undetermined. Trimming stripped 8 bases from V and 4 bases from J, with 6 bases between. CDR1 is SGHDN, CDR2 FVKESK, per germline. This CDR3 spans 12 amino acids. The DNA for the CDR3 is TGTGCCAGCGGGTGGGGGGCCAACGTCCTGACTTTC. Encoded protein: CASGWGANVLTF.

A word on this clone: Additional DNA sequences in this sample encode the identical CDR3. The V and J genes are TRBV4-3 and TRBJ1-4; D remains ambiguous. Between the trimmed V and J ends, which lost 0 bases and 8 bases, there was a span of 7 bases. From germline, CDR1 is LGHNA and CDR2 YSLEER. The CDR3 runs 13 residues. The CDR3 DNA sequence: TGCGCCAGCAGCCAAGATAGGAGGGAAAAACTGTTTTTT. Protein product: CASSQDRREKLFF.

The chain recombines TRBV6-5 with TRBJ1-2; TRBD1 matches at 8 bases. The length of the CDR3 is 14 residues. The germline V gene has CDR1 MNHEY and CDR2 SVGAGI. V was clipped by 0 bases and J by 4 bases; unmatched bases: 1. CDR3 in DNA: TGTGCCAGCAGTTACTCGACAGGGGTCTATGGCTACACCTTC. Translated, it gives CASSYSTGVYGYTF.

This chain uses TRBV11-2 with TRBJ2-3; TRBD1 agrees at 9 bases. In germline, CDR1 is SGHAT, CDR2 FQNNGV. V lost 0 bases, J lost 4 bases, and 8 bases stayed unmatched. The CDR3 spans 17 residues. CDR3 loop: CASSLEIGTGRADTQYF. The CDR3, as DNA: TGTGCCAGCAGCTTAGAGATCGGGACAGGGAGGGCAGATACGCAGTATTTT.

The rearrangement joins TRBV9 to TRBJ1-2; D remains unclear. V was trimmed by 4 bases and J by 7 bases, leaving 8 bases between them. This CDR3 is built from 11 residues. The germline V gene has CDR1 SGDLS and CDR2 YYNGEE. This chain's CDR3 is CASSSRGGYTF. The CDR3 nucleotides read TGTGCCAGCAGCTCCCGGGGTGGCTACACCTTC.

The chain has TRBV7-9 and TRBJ2-7; possibly TRBD2 for D (6 bases). V lost 5 bases to trimming and J lost 7 bases, with 15 bases between them. The CDR3 has 13 amino acids. Germline V CDR1 and CDR2: SEHNR, FQNEAQ (reference sequence). The CDR3 coding sequence is TGTGCCAGCAGCCTTTCCGGGGGTCGGGAGCAGTACTTC. It yields the protein CASSLSGGREQYF.

This clone was counted a single time. The V and J genes are TRBV5-6 and TRBJ2-1; TRBD2 is a possible D gene (6 bases). Germline assignment: CDR1 SGHDT and CDR2 YYEEEE. Trimming stripped 1 base from V and 7 bases from J, with 21 bases between. This CDR3 contains 17 residues. The CDR3 is CASSLLTRGLLGNEQFF. The CDR3 DNA reads as TGTGCCAGCAGCTTGTTGACACGGGGACTCCTGGGGAATGAGCAGTTCTTC.

The chain is built from TRBV11-2 and TRBJ2-2; D possibly corresponds to TRBD1 (5 bases). Between the trimmed V and J ends, which lost 6 bases and 1 base, there was a span of 15 bases. Germline lookup yields CDR1 SGHAT and CDR2 FQNNGV. This CDR3 has 16 amino acids. DNA of the CDR3: TGTGCCAGCAGGCCAGGGTGGTGGGTGAACACCGGGGAGCTGTTTTTT. Protein product: CASRPGWWVNTGELFF.

The chain joins TRBV11-2 to TRBJ2-5; possible D gene TRBD1, 6 bases. Germline V gene sequence: CDR1 SGHAT, CDR2 FQNNGV. CDR3 length equals 14 residues. Trimming took 3 bases from V and 4 from J, leaving 12 bases between them. CDR3 sequence reads: CASSFLTGGETQYF. The CDR3 DNA follows: TGTGCCAGCAGCTTTTTGACAGGAGGAGAGACCCAGTACTTC. Using reference TRBV11-2 and TRBJ2-5 for the parts outside the CDR3, the full variable domain is EAGVAQSPRYKIIEKRQSVAFWCNPISGHATLYWYQQILGQGPKLLIQFQNNGVVDDSQLPKDRFSAERLKGVDSTLKIQPAKLEDSAVYLCASSFLTGGETQYFGPGTRLLVL.

The chain joins TRBV11-1 to TRBJ2-1; 9 bases agree with TRBD2. This CDR3 is 16 amino acids long. Trimming removed 5 bases from V and 3 bases from J; junction bases left unmatched: 8. Germline CDR1 and CDR2: SGHAT and FQDESV (reference sequence). CDR3 DNA: TGTGCCAGCAGCCTTATAGCGGGGGCACACTACAATGAGCAGTTCTTC. This gives the protein CASSLIAGAHYNEQFF.

The gene calls are TRBV19 and TRBJ1-5, with a tentative D call TRBD1 (6 bases). Trimming took off 3 bases at V and 5 bases at J, with 14 bases between the two ends. Germline assignment: CDR1 LNHDA and CDR2 SQIVND (reference sequence). CDR3 length equals 15 residues. CDR3 bases: TGTGCCAGTAGTATCGCGGACAGAAAATATCAGCCCCAGCATTTT. It translates to CASSIADRKYQPQHF.

This chain connects TRBV5-6 to TRBJ1-2; D unresolved. Germline assignment: CDR1 SGHDT and CDR2 YYEEEE. The CDR3 has 13 residues. The V gene lost 2 bases and the J gene lost 2 bases, with 7 bases spanning the gap. The CDR3 region is CASSFSGNYGYTF. The DNA for the CDR3 is TGTGCCAGCAGCTTTTCCGGGAACTATGGCTACACCTTC.

The V and J genes are TRBV29-1 and TRBJ1-2; D is unclear. Trimming took off 2 bases at V and 7 bases at J, with 5 bases between the two ends. Germline CDR1 is SQVTM and CDR2 is ANQGSEA. CDR3 length: 10 residues. The CDR3 DNA is TGCAGCGTTGAAAGCGGTGGCTACACCTTC. Translation: CSVESGGYTF.

The chain is built from TRBV28 and TRBJ2-6; D remains unclear. The CDR3 has 15 residues. With 7 bases removed from V and 0 bases from J, the gap between germline ends came to 10 bases. Germline assignment: CDR1 MDHEN and CDR2 SYDVKM. The CDR3 loop reads CASTLGDSGANVLTF. In DNA, the CDR3 is TGTGCCAGCACCCTCGGAGACTCTGGGGCCAACGTCCTGACTTTC.

V usage is TRBV9 and J usage is TRBJ2-3, with 11 bases identical to TRBD1. CDR1 is SGDLS, CDR2 YYNGEE, per germline. This CDR3 is built from 16 residues. The J segment lost 0 bases and the V segment lost 4 bases, leaving 4 bases of the junction unmatched. CDR3 sequence: CASSPRDRGSTDTQYF. In DNA, the CDR3 is TGTGCCAGCAGCCCCCGGGACAGGGGGAGCACAGATACGCAGTATTTT.

The rearrangement joins TRBV19 to TRBJ1-2; the D gene is possibly TRBD1 (5 bases). This CDR3 has 13 amino acids. Deletions cut 3 bases from V and 4 bases from J, with 9 bases between. Germline V gives CDR1 LNHDA, CDR2 SQIVND (reference sequence). DNA for the CDR3: TGTGCCAGTAGTATCGCAGGGCCCTATGGCTACACCTTC. Translation: CASSIAGPYGYTF.

This chain joins TRBV4-1 and TRBJ1-2; 8 bases line up with TRBD1. The germline V gene has CDR1 MGHRA and CDR2 YSYEKL. V was clipped by 0 bases and J by 4 bases; unmatched bases: 7. The CDR3 extends over 16 amino acids. CDR3 region: CASSQDRTGGFYGYTF. CDR3 coding DNA: TGCGCCAGCAGCCAAGATCGAACAGGGGGTTTCTATGGCTACACCTTC.

The V and J genes are TRBV5-6 and TRBJ2-7, with a weak D call TRBD1 (6 bases). V was clipped by 4 bases and J by 4 bases, with 12 bases between them. The germline V gene has CDR1 SGHDT and CDR2 YYEEEE. CDR3 length equals 13 residues. The CDR3 DNA is TGTGCCAGCAGCGGCCGGACAGTATACGAGCAGTACTTC. Protein sequence: CASSGRTVYEQYF.

V gene TRBV5-4 combines with J gene TRBJ2-1; unclear D gene. V shed 1 base and J shed 5 bases, with 4 bases lying between them. The CDR3 is 12 amino acids. Germline V lookup: CDR1 SGHNT, CDR2 YYREEE (reference sequence). CDR3: CASSLRHNEQFF. CDR3 bases: TGTGCCAGCAGCTTGAGACACAATGAGCAGTTCTTC.

This chain connects TRBV19 to TRBJ1-5, with D possibly matching TRBD1 (6 bases). Germline V gives CDR1 LNHDA, CDR2 SQIVND (reference sequence). This CDR3 contains 13 residues. V lost 8 bases and J lost 2, with 10 bases in between. The CDR3 DNA follows: TGTGCCAGTGTGGACAGAGGCAATCAGCCCCAGCATTTT. Its protein product is CASVDRGNQPQHF.

The chain couples TRBV7-6 to TRBJ1-4, with unresolved D. V lost 5 bases, J lost 0 bases, and 7 bases lay in between. This CDR3 region has 14 residues. Looked up from germline, CDR1 is SGHVS and CDR2 is FNYEAQ. CDR3 in amino acids: CASSSLTTNEKLFF. CDR3 sequence (DNA): TGTGCCAGCAGCAGCCTCACAACTAATGAAAAACTGTTTTTT.

This chain links TRBV5-4 with TRBJ1-1; tentatively, D is TRBD1 (5 bases). The CDR3 covers 14 residues. Trimming cost V 3 bases and J 11 bases, with 20 bases left between them. CDR1 and CDR2 from the germline V gene are SGHNT and YYREEE (reference sequence). The CDR3 is CASSSTGFLELAFF. CDR3 sequence (DNA): TGTGCCAGCAGCTCCACAGGATTTCTCGAGCTGGCTTTCTTT.

The V and J genes are TRBV11-2 and TRBJ2-7, with D possibly TRBD2 on 6 matching bases. This CDR3 has 14 amino acids. CDR1 and CDR2 (germline): SGHAT, FQNNGV. The V gene lost 4 bases and the J gene lost 1 base, with 11 bases spanning the gap. The CDR3: CASSWRGGSYEQYF. CDR3 nucleotide sequence: TGTGCCAGCAGCTGGCGGGGTGGGTCCTACGAGCAGTACTTC.

The chain links TRBV10-1 to TRBJ2-3, with 8 bases lining up with TRBD1. Unmatched junction bases numbered 5, after V lost 6 bases and J lost 0 bases. The CDR3 is 15 amino acids. From germline, CDR1 is WNHNN and CDR2 SYGVQD (reference sequence). DNA of the CDR3: TGCGCCAGCAGCCCAGGGGGCGGAAGCACAGATACGCAGTATTTT. Residues: CASSPGGGSTDTQYF.

J is TRBJ2-7 and V is TRBV9; the D gene is possibly TRBD2 (6 bases). CDR1 is SGDLS and CDR2 is YYNGEE in the germline V gene. V was shortened by 3 bases and J by 3 bases, with 10 bases between the two germline ends. This CDR3 contains 13 residues. The CDR3 loop is CASSAPGDYEQYF. The CDR3 DNA is TGTGCCAGCAGCGCACCGGGAGACTACGAGCAGTACTTC.

The J gene is TRBJ1-1, the V gene TRBV4-3; D not resolved. CDR3 size: 14 residues. The germline V gene has CDR1 LGHNA and CDR2 YSLEER. V shed 4 bases and J shed 1 base, with 10 bases lying between them. CDR3 in DNA: TGCGCCAGCAGCCCCCAACTGTGGAACACTGAAGCTTTCTTT. Translating it yields CASSPQLWNTEAFF.

The V gene is TRBV6-6, the J gene TRBJ1-5; weak D call: TRBD1 (5 bases). Germline values: CDR1 MNHNY, CDR2 SVGAGI (reference sequence). The CDR3 extends over 14 amino acids. The V gene lost 9 bases and the J gene lost 2 bases, with 14 bases spanning the gap. The CDR3: CASKGYGGNQPQHF. The CDR3 DNA sequence: TGTGCCAGTAAGGGGTATGGGGGCAATCAGCCCCAGCATTTT.